These 3 T cell receptor beta chains were sequenced from one sample in a study of T cell responses to AZD1222 COVID-19 vaccine. The repertoire was sequenced with immunoSEQ multiplex PCR; TCRdb's copy has only in-frame clones and lacks some. The table has 65,000 to 85,000 clones, about 88% seen once. The material sequenced was peripheral blood, taken on day 0 of AZD1222 vaccination. The source of these receptors is an adult in good health.

The chain links TRBV2 to TRBJ2-5; D is unresolved. In germline, CDR1 is SNHLY, CDR2 FYNNEI. The CDR3 runs to 12 residues. Trimming took 3 bases from V and 7 from J, leaving 9 bases between them. The CDR3 protein is CASSEIWGTQYF. The CDR3 region has the DNA TGTGCCAGCAGTGAGATCTGGGGGACCCAGTACTTC.

The chain has TRBV5-5 and TRBJ1-5; 7 bases are shared with TRBD1. The CDR3 length is 14 residues. The germline V gene encodes CDR1 SGHKS and CDR2 YYEKEE (reference sequence). After removal of 4 bases from V and 5 bases from J, the junction contained 6 bases not matched to a gene. CDR3 sequence reads: CASSSQGDHQPQHF. The CDR3 DNA follows: TGTGCCAGCAGCAGCCAGGGGGATCATCAGCCCCAGCATTTT.

This clone has only a few counts. A junction end diverges from the germline sequence, so it may reflect a read error. The chain joins TRBV10-3 to TRBJ2-5, with TRBD1 identical over 12 bases. The CDR3 is made up of 16 amino acids. In germline, CDR1 is ENHRY, CDR2 SYGVKD. The chain's CDR3 is CAMSDPGQGAGETQYF. CDR3 nucleotide sequence: TGTGCCATGAGTGATCCGGGACAGGGGGCAGGGGAGACCCAGTACTTC.